The clone carrying this T cell receptor beta chain was seen repeatedly, ten times or more. This record comes from a study of Graves' ophthalmopathy and Graves' hyperthyroidism. The trim removed 0 bases at V and 6 bases at J, leaving 3 bases unmatched. The CDR3 is 13 residues long. Germline loops: CDR1 DFQATT, CDR2 SNEGSKA (reference sequence). Amplification of TCR beta CDR3 regions used RNA transcripts. In the first round, RT-PCR was carried out with HTBI primers, and a multiplex PCR formed the second round. TCRdb redid the calling of the multiplex PCR reads with MiXCR, one entry per CDR3 protein. The sample records hundreds of thousands of distinct CDR3 sequences, about two fifths being singletons.

The sample taken for sequencing was peripheral blood. This chain joins TRBV20-1 and TRBJ1-2; 8 bases are shared with TRBD1. The TCR sequence derives from an adult man with Graves' ophthalmopathy. This CDR3 reads CSARDRGPNGYTF. CDR3 nucleotide sequence: TGCAGTGCTAGAGACAGGGGGCCGAATGGCTACACCTTC.